Ten or more counts support the clone carrying this T cell receptor (beta chain). Its antigen is undetermined. Generation of TCR beta libraries employed quantitative 5'-RACE incorporating molecular barcodes. TCRdb used MiXCR to reprocess the 5' RACE reads, holding one entry per CDR3 protein. The table has about 250,000 distinct CDR3 sequences, 7.5% to 9.5% seen once; the top ten hold around 5.1%. The data were taken from a study of CD8 T cells in ankylosing spondylitis. Germline CDR1 reads SGDLS; CDR2 reads YYNGEE. The CDR3 covers 14 residues. V was clipped by 0 bases and J by 3 bases, with 6 bases between them. Study-wide results and limits: What appeared characteristic of ankylosing spondylitis blood was a TCR beta motif of fewer than ten highly homologous variants. Some of the motif variants had earlier been found in reactive arthritis patients' fluid and blood.

The chain employs TRBV9 and TRBJ2-2; tentatively, D is TRBD1 (5 bases). The sample comprised blood, either unsorted or a sorted T cell fraction (not recorded which). The clonotype originates from a female donor with ankylosing spondylitis or in good health (not recorded which). The CDR3 spells CASSVVGDTGELFF. In nucleotides, the CDR3 is TGTGCCAGCAGCGTAGTAGGGGACACCGGGGAGCTGTTTTTT.